This TCR beta chain was identified during a study of blood T cell repertoires in COVID-19. Study as a whole: The origin of the acute and convalescent COVID-19 samples was the United States, Italy and Spain. In each case, the material was cDNA or gDNA derived from T cells, B-cell-depleted T cells, or PBMCs.

Under the authors' procedure: Reference gene primers were amplified, and this amplification served to estimate nucleated cell counts. Produced via immunoSEQ multiplex PCR; TCRdb's table is partial and in-frame only. V, J and clone size were drawn from that table, and D and trimming were deduced from the DNA. The repertoire holds 13,000 or so clones, with about 80% as singletons. The TCR sequence derives from a woman older than 75 with acute or convalescent COVID-19. Sequencing used peripheral blood.

DNA of the CDR3: TGTGCCAGCAGCCGAAGATCTTCATTGATGGAGTCAGGGGCCAACGTCCTGACTTTC. Its translation: CASSRRSSLMESGANVLTF. This chain uses TRBV14 with TRBJ2-6; D not resolved. Germline-derived CDR1 and CDR2 are SGHDN and FVKESK. The CDR3 runs 19 residues. Trimming left V 4 bases short and J 4 bases short, with 23 bases between. The full variable domain, rest sourced from reference TRBV14 and TRBJ2-6, is EAGVTQFPSHSVIEKGQTVTLRCDPISGHDNLYWYRRVMGKEIKFLLHFVKESKQDESGMPNNRFLAERTGGTYSTLKVQPAELEDSGVYFCASSRRSSLMESGANVLTFGAGSRLTVL.